This TCR beta chain emerged from a study of T cell clonotyping in hematopoietic cell transplantation. The ends were cut back, 2 bases at V and 6 bases at J, with 17 bases in the middle. Germline assignment: CDR1 GTSNPN and CDR2 SVGIG (reference sequence). There are 15 residues in the CDR3. Assay used: immunoSEQ multiplex PCR; TCRdb lists only in-frame clones, some missing. The table shows some 9,600 clones, with 50% to 65% occurring only once. The chain joins TRBV30 to TRBJ2-1; D is uncertain. The sequenced sample was peripheral blood mononuclear cells, obtained 100 days after allogeneic stem cell transplant. This clonotype originated in a female patient aged 45 to 65 who had an allogeneic stem cell transplant from an unrelated donor, so the T cells may come from the graft donor. Some clones in this sample may be carry-over from other donors' samples. This CDR3 reads CAWSRATTSLNEQFF. CDR3 nucleotides: TGTGCCTGGAGTAGGGCCACAACTTCTCTCAATGAGCAGTTCTTC.